These T cell receptor beta chains were read from a single sample in a study of lymphopenia after photon versus proton radiotherapy. Measured with immunoSEQ multiplex PCR; TCRdb has only the in-frame clones, and not every one. The sample comprises 10,000 to 15,000 clones, around 90% of which are singletons, and roughly 3.3% rests with the top ten. The sequenced sample was peripheral blood, obtained from a patient treated with proton-based radiotherapy. Every receptor here comes from a man in his sixties with pancreatic cancer. The CDR3 runs from the conserved cysteine through the conserved F or W. D genes are given only for firm matches. Only some rows state a clone size, as once, few, many or a class for expanded clones.

CASLYGRNTEAFF,TGTGCCAGCCTGTACGGACGGAACACTGAAGCTTTCTTT,TRBJ1-1,TRBV2,few,NA
CASSSFRPADTQYF,TGTGCCAGCAGCTCATTTCGGCCGGCAGATACGCAGTATTTT,TRBJ2-3,TRBV6-6,NA,NA
CATRAGGQDTQYF,TGTGCCACCCGAGCGGGAGGGCAAGATACGCAGTATTTT,TRBJ2-3,TRBV6-6,NA,TRBD2
CAISRDKNTEAFF,TGTGCCATCAGCAGGGACAAGAACACTGAAGCTTTCTTT,TRBJ1-1,TRBV10-3,NA,NA
CASSSTALGYTF,TGTGCCAGCAGTTCGACGGCGCTCGGCTACACCTTC,TRBJ1-2,TRBV25-1,NA,NA
CSVATGTGVGEQYF,TGCAGCGTTGCGACCGGGACAGGGGTTGGCGAGCAGTACTTC,TRBJ2-7,TRBV29-1,NA,TRBD1
CASSPPLGAAMNTEAFF,TGTGCCAGCTCACCACCTTTAGGGGCGGCCATGAACACTGAAGCTTTCTTT,TRBJ1-1,TRBV18,NA,NA
CASSTTGFLIGELFF,TGCGCCAGCAGCACGACAGGGTTCTTGATCGGGGAGCTGTTTTTT,TRBJ2-2,TRBV5-1,NA,TRBD1
CASSQDIVTYGYTF,TGTGCCAGCAGCCAAGACATCGTAACCTATGGCTACACCTTC,TRBJ1-2,TRBV14,few,NA
CASSSSGQINYGYTF,TGCGCCAGCAGCTCGTCGGGACAGATTAACTATGGCTACACCTTC,TRBJ1-2,TRBV5-1,NA,TRBD1